The entry below describes one T cell receptor beta chain. Its matching antigen is unknown. This CDR3 has 13 amino acids. V was pared by 0 bases and J by 5 bases, with 7 bases between. Per germline, CDR1 SGHDN and CDR2 FVKESK. These data are taken from a study of cytomegalovirus exposure and HLA in healthy donors. Each donor was nominally healthy when sampled (though unrecorded immune exposures were likely). PCR primers comprised 60 Vbeta and 13 Jbeta primers. The method was immunoSEQ multiplex PCR; TCRdb's version includes in-frame clones alone and lacks a portion of them. The repertoire consists of about 150,000 clones, with under 80% occurring once and the leading ten covering around 1.9%. General observations from the study: Later analysis showed most CMV-associated TCR beta chains appearing HLA-restricted. The HLA-A and HLA-B alleles of most subjects were reportedly predicted accurately from TCR beta sequences.

The receptor was isolated from a young man in good health and CMV-seronegative. Sequenced material: PBMCs. The V call is TRBV14, the J call TRBJ1-2, with D unresolved. CDR3 loop: CASSQDNWYGYTF. Here the CDR3 DNA reads TGTGCCAGCAGCCAAGACAACTGGTATGGCTACACCTTC.